These 26 T cell receptor beta chains were all obtained from the same sample, sequenced in a study of CD8+CD57+ T cells in acquired aplastic anemia (dated by TCRdb to 2017 to 2018). Sequencing instrument: Illumina HiSeq 2000. Genomic DNA was used as template for profiling of TCR beta VDJ combinations and CDR3 sequences. TCRdb took the public reads, trimmed them with fastp at Q25, ran MiXCR for clone calling and kept in-frame beta chains. Entries that share a CDR3 protein sequence are merged under the most common genes and DNA. Within this sample are about 160,000 distinct CDR3 sequences, with less than 60% of them counted one time only. Roughly 3.1% of the sample comes from the top ten. Patients chosen for sequencing had shown expansion of CD8+CD57+ cells by flow cytometry. What was sequenced was sorted CD4+, CD8+, or CD8+CD57+ T cells (not recorded which) from PBMCs. All receptors derive from a human donor with aplastic anemia.

The gene calls are TRBV6-5 and TRBJ2-7; possible D gene TRBD1, 6 bases. With 5 bases removed from V and 2 bases from J, the gap between germline ends came to 10 bases. Germline lookup yields CDR1 MNHEY and CDR2 SVGAGI. The length of the CDR3 is 13 residues. CDR3 nucleotide sequence: TGTGCCAGCAGTAACAGGGACCCCTACGAGCAGTACTTC. Amino acid sequence: CASSNRDPYEQYF.

The chain has TRBV7-3 and TRBJ2-7, with no clear D. Trimming pared 7 bases from V and 2 bases from J, leaving 12 bases between. This CDR3 is 13 amino acids long. Looked up from germline, CDR1 is SGHTA and CDR2 is FQGTGA. CDR3 DNA: TGTGCCAGCACTCTGTCCCCAGCCTACGAGCAGTACTTC. This gives the protein CASTLSPAYEQYF.

This clonotype was seen many times. V is TRBV19 and J is TRBJ2-6; D is possibly TRBD1 or TRBD2 (6 bases each). CDR1 LNHDA and CDR2 SQIVND come from the germline V gene (reference sequence). Trimming took off 5 bases at V and 1 base at J, with 12 bases between the two ends. The CDR3 is made up of 16 amino acids. CDR3 sequence (DNA): TGTGCCAGTAGTGTCAGGGGAGGTTCTGGGGCCAACGTCCTGACTTTC. As protein: CASSVRGGSGANVLTF.

This chain connects TRBV2 to TRBJ2-7, with D hard to call. This CDR3 is 15 amino acids long. Trimming removed 1 base at V and 2 bases at J, with 12 bases between. Germline-derived CDR1 and CDR2 are SNHLY and FYNNEI. The CDR3 coding sequence is TGTGCCAGCAGTGAAGTGGCGTCCCTCGCCTACGAGCAGTACTTC. This translates into CASSEVASLAYEQYF.

There are many counts of this clonotype. This chain joins TRBV19 and TRBJ1-2, with D uncertain. V was clipped by 0 bases and J by 2 bases, with 4 bases between them. Germline assignment: CDR1 LNHDA and CDR2 SQIVND (reference sequence). This CDR3 is built from 13 residues. The CDR3, as DNA: TGTGCCAGTAGTATAGACAAGAACTATGGCTACACCTTC. Protein: CASSIDKNYGYTF.

This clonotype appeared a few times. V gene TRBV27 combines with J gene TRBJ1-1; D not resolved. Per the germline V gene, CDR1 is MNHEY and CDR2 is SMNVEV (reference sequence). The CDR3 totals 16 residues. V was trimmed by 5 bases and J by 0 bases, leaving 16 bases between them. In DNA form, the CDR3 reads TGTGCCAGCAGTCCCGTTAGTACAGCGTTGAACACTGAAGCTTTCTTT. This translates into CASSPVSTALNTEAFF.

The gene calls are TRBV15 and TRBJ1-2, with D possibly being TRBD1 (6 bases). Germline CDR1 reads LNHNV; CDR2 reads YYDKDF (reference sequence). Trimming removed 5 bases from V and 4 bases from J, with 17 bases in between. This CDR3 is built from 15 residues. This chain's CDR3 is CATSGVREDSYGYTF. The CDR3 nucleotides are TGTGCCACCAGCGGAGTTCGGGAGGACAGCTATGGCTACACCTTC.

This clonotype was found many times. The V call is TRBV5-1, the J call TRBJ2-2; 7 nucleotides line up with TRBD1. Losses at the gene ends were 5 bases for V and 10 bases for J; bases not matched to a gene: 8. The CDR3 length is 13 residues. The germline gives CDR1 SGHRS, CDR2 YFSETQ. CDR3 nucleotides: TGCGCCAGCAGGCCTACAGGGGTGGAGGAGCTGTTTTTT. As protein: CASRPTGVEELFF.

The chain combines TRBV7-9 with TRBJ2-2; D is unresolved. The germline gives CDR1 SEHNR, CDR2 FQNEAQ (reference sequence). The V gene lost 11 bases and the J gene lost 2 bases, with 15 bases spanning the gap. The CDR3 is 14 residues long. CDR3 nucleotides: TGTGCCTCGTACTACGGCGCTAACACCGGGGAGCTGTTTTTT. As protein: CASYYGANTGELFF.

The chain is built from TRBV10-3 and TRBJ2-7; possibly TRBD1 or TRBD2 for D (5 bases each). Trimming took 4 bases from V and 4 from J, leaving 8 bases between them. Germline loops: CDR1 ENHRY, CDR2 SYGVKD. The CDR3 is 12 amino acids. CDR3 in DNA: TGTGCCATCAGTGCGGGACGGTACGAGCAGTACTTC. This translates into CAISAGRYEQYF.

In DNA form, the CDR3 reads TGTGCCAGCAGTCCGACAAGGGTAGGAATAGCCAAAAACATTCAGTACTTC. This codes for CASSPTRVGIAKNIQYF. The rearrangement joins TRBV6-1 to TRBJ2-4, with D unresolved. The length of the CDR3 is 17 residues. Germline V lookup: CDR1 MNHNS, CDR2 SASEGT. Trimming left V 5 bases short and J 0 bases short, with 17 bases between.

The chain carries TRBV11-2 and TRBJ1-2; tentatively, D is TRBD1 (5 bases). The CDR3 loop spans 16 amino acids. Germline assignment: CDR1 SGHAT and CDR2 FQNNGV. Trimming cost V 4 bases and J 7 bases, with 22 bases left between them. The chain's CDR3 is CASSSGGTPGRGGYTF. The DNA for the CDR3 is TGTGCCAGCAGCTCCGGAGGGACCCCGGGTAGGGGTGGCTACACCTTC.

Here the CDR3 DNA reads TGTGCCAGCAGCTCTAGACTAGCGGGAGACAATGAGCAGTTCTTC. Amino acids: CASSSRLAGDNEQFF. The chain employs TRBV7-7 and TRBJ2-1; TRBD2 matches 12 bases. V was pared by 4 bases and J by 5 bases, with 3 bases of the junction left unmatched. This CDR3 has 15 residues. The germline CDR1 and CDR2 sequences are SSHAT and FNYEAQ (reference sequence).

This clonotype was recorded many times. J is TRBJ2-7 and V is TRBV10-3; 8 bases match TRBD2. The V gene's germline CDR1 is ENHRY and CDR2 SYGVKD. The CDR3 runs to 15 residues. Trimming removed 8 bases from V and 4 bases from J; junction bases left unmatched: 13. The CDR3 DNA is TGTGCCATCGCGTCTTCGGCTAGCGGGTTTTACGAGCAGTACTTC. Its protein product is CAIASSASGFYEQYF.

This clonotype was counted at least ten times. The chain uses TRBV7-9 and TRBJ2-3, with TRBD2 identical over 13 bases. Germline V lookup: CDR1 SEHNR, CDR2 FQNEAQ (reference sequence). CDR3 length equals 16 residues. With V trimmed by 8 bases and J by 2 bases, 7 bases remained unmatched. CDR3 loop: CASAMGLAGNTDTQYF. DNA of the CDR3: TGTGCCAGCGCCATGGGACTAGCGGGAAACACAGATACGCAGTATTTT.

The chain joins TRBV29-1 to TRBJ1-1, with TRBD1 matching 7 bases. The CDR3 contains 13 residues. V shed 6 bases and J 1 base; nucleotides not matched to a gene: 5. Germline assignment: CDR1 SQVTM and CDR2 ANQGSEA. This chain's CDR3 is CSVEDRTNTEAFF. CDR3 sequence (DNA): TGCAGCGTCGAGGACAGGACGAACACTGAAGCTTTCTTT.

This sequence joins TRBV10-3 and TRBJ1-1; D remains unclear. The CDR3 totals 14 residues. Germline CDR1 is ENHRY and CDR2 is SYGVKD. V lost 0 bases and J lost 5, with 10 bases in between. In nucleotides, the CDR3 is TGTGCCATCAGTGAGTCGGAATTACTTACTGAAGCTTTCTTT. It is translated as CAISESELLTEAFF.

The table lists this clonotype with many counts. The chain recombines TRBV5-1 with TRBJ2-3, with 7 bases fitting TRBD2. The germline CDR1 and CDR2 sequences are SGHRS and YFSETQ. The CDR3 length is 16 residues. V gave up 1 base and J gave up 3 bases; unmatched junction bases: 8. The CDR3 region is CASSLMASGGTDTQYF. In DNA, the CDR3 is TGCGCCAGCAGCTTGATGGCTAGCGGAGGGACAGATACGCAGTATTTT.

The rearrangement links TRBV20-1 to TRBJ1-3; 7 bases align to TRBD1. The CDR3 has 15 amino acids. CDR1 is DFQATT and CDR2 is SNEGSKA in the germline V gene (reference sequence). Trimming at V came to 2 bases and at J to 4 bases, leaving 8 bases not matched to a gene. The CDR3 DNA sequence: TGCAGTGCTAGAATGTCAGGGGGGGCCGGAAACACCATATATTTT. Its translation: CSARMSGGAGNTIYF.

This clonotype has only a few counts. This sequence joins TRBV7-2 and TRBJ2-5; D is unresolved. V was trimmed by 3 bases and J by 1 base, leaving 6 bases between them. This CDR3 has 13 residues. Germline CDR1 and CDR2: SGHTA and FQGNSA. The CDR3 sequence: CASSFLTQETQYF. The CDR3 DNA sequence: TGTGCCAGCAGCTTCCTGACCCAAGAGACCCAGTACTTC.

By share, this clonotype ranks as medium-sized. The CDR3 region has the DNA TGTGCCAGCAGCTTAGGGTCCGGAGGACAGGGAGGACAGCCCCAGCATTTT. Residues: CASSLGSGGQGGQPQHF. The chain has TRBV7-9 and TRBJ1-5; 8 nucleotides line up with TRBD1. Looked up from germline, CDR1 is SEHNR and CDR2 is FQNEAQ (reference sequence). The CDR3 consists of 17 residues. V lost 1 base to trimming and J lost 7 bases; unmatched junction nucleotides: 12.

This clonotype was seen ten or more times. V gene TRBV5-1 combines with J gene TRBJ2-2; TRBD1 might be the D (6 bases). There are 16 residues in the CDR3. V was pared by 0 bases and J by 0 bases, with 9 bases between. Germline V gene lookup returns CDR1 SGHRS and CDR2 YFSETQ. The DNA for the CDR3 is TGCGCCAGCAGCTTGGAGACAGGCGCGAACACCGGGGAGCTGTTTTTT. Amino acid sequence: CASSLETGANTGELFF.

This rearrangement joins TRBV11-2 to TRBJ1-1, with unresolved D. With 5 bases removed from V and 4 bases from J, the gap between germline ends came to 11 bases. CDR3 length: 13 amino acids. From germline, CDR1 is SGHAT and CDR2 FQNNGV. The CDR3 here is CASSLGYTTEAFF. The CDR3 nucleotides read TGTGCCAGCAGCCTGGGGTACACCACTGAAGCTTTCTTT.

This clonotype was seen more than once but under ten times. The rearrangement links TRBV10-3 to TRBJ2-7, with 8 positions matching TRBD1. V lost 6 bases and J lost 7; bases outside the gene matches: 8. The germline gives CDR1 ENHRY, CDR2 SYGVKD. The CDR3 totals 13 residues. The CDR3 DNA sequence: TGTGCCATCAGCTCGGACAGGGCGGGTGAGCAGTACTTC. Its translation: CAISSDRAGEQYF.

V usage is TRBV7-6 and J usage is TRBJ2-3; D perhaps matches TRBD2 (5 bases). Germline assignment: CDR1 SGHVS and CDR2 FNYEAQ. The V and J ends lost 5 bases and 3 bases respectively, with 12 bases between them. This CDR3 region has 14 residues. This chain's CDR3 is CASSVRSGTDTQYF. The CDR3 DNA reads as TGTGCCAGCAGCGTACGCTCGGGGACAGATACGCAGTATTTT.

J is TRBJ2-3 and V is TRBV29-1; 7 bases align to TRBD1. Germline trimming cut 6 bases from V and 4 bases from J; bases unmatched to any gene: 4. The V gene's germline CDR1 is SQVTM and CDR2 ANQGSEA. CDR3 length: 12 residues. The CDR3 here is CSVRQGADTQYF. The CDR3, as DNA: TGCAGCGTCCGACAGGGAGCAGATACGCAGTATTTT.